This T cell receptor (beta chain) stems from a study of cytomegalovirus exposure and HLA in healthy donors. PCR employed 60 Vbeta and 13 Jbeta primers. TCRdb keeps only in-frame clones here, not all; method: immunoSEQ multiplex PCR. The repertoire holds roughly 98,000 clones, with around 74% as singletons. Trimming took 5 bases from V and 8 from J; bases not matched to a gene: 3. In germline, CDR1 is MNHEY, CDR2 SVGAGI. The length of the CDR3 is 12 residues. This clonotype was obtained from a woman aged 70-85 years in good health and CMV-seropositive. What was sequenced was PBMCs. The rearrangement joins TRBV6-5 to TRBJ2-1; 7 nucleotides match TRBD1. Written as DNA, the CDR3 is TGTGCCAGCAGTGATACAGGGGATGAGCAGTTCTTC. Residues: CASSDTGDEQFF.